The sequence of this T cell receptor beta chain was determined in a study of post-analysis software for immune sequencing data. Findings and limits, study-wide: Patients showed TRBV5-6, TRBV5-1 and TRBV20-1 among several TRBV segments more frequent than in controls.

This clonotype turned up a few times. The antigen is not known. This CDR3 has 17 residues. TCR beta cDNA libraries included unique molecular identifiers. TCRdb fed the PCR reads into MiXCR, producing one record per CDR3 protein. The table lists roughly 540,000 distinct CDR3 sequences, approximately 34% of them singletons. This chain uses TRBV21-1 with TRBJ1-5; the table's D call, TRBD1, has no DNA check behind it. TRBV21-1 has pseudogene status. The TCR originated in a girl aged 2 to 17 with multiple sclerosis. Source material: blood. The CDR3 sequence is CASSKVGGPTSNQPQHF. CDR3 coding DNA: TGTGCCAGCAGCAAAGTTGGGGGGCCGACGAGCAATCAGCCCCAGCATTTT.